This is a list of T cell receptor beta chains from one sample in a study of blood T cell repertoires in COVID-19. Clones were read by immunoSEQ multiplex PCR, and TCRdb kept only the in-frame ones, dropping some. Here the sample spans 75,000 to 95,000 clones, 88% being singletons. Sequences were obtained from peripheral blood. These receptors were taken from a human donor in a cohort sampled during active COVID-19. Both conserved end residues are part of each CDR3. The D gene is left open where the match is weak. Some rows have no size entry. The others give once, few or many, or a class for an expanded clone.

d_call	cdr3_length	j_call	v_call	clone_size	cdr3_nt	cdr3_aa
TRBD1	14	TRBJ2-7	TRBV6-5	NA	TGTGCCAGCAGAATCGACAGGGGGCCCTTCGAGCAGTACTTC	CASRIDRGPFEQYF
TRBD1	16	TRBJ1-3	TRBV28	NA	TGTGCCAGCAGTTTAGGGACAGGATACTCTGGAAACACCATATATTTT	CASSLGTGYSGNTIYF
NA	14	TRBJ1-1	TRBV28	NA	TGTGCCAGCACCCCACAGGGACGGAACACTGAAGCTTTCTTT	CASTPQGRNTEAFF
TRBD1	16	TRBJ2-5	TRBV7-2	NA	TGTGCCAGCAGCCTCGGACAGGGGGGTAACCAAGAGACCCAGTACTTC	CASSLGQGGNQETQYF
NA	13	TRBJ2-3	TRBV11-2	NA	TGTGCCAGCAGCTGGACTCGCACAGATACGCAGTATTTT	CASSWTRTDTQYF
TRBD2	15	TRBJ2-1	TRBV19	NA	TGTGCCAGTACCCCCGATAGCGGGAGTAGGAATGAGCAGTTCTTC	CASTPDSGSRNEQFF
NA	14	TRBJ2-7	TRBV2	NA	TGTGCCAGCCACAGGTCCCCCTCCTCCTACGAGCAGTACTTC	CASHRSPSSYEQYF
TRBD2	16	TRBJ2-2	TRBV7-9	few	TGTGCCAGCAGCTTAGCTAGCGGGATTCACACCGGGGAGCTGTTTTTT	CASSLASGIHTGELFF
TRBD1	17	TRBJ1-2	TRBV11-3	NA	TGTGCCAGCAGCCCCGGAGGGGACAGGGAGAAACTCTATGGCTACACCTTC	CASSPGGDREKLYGYTF
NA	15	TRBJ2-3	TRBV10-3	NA	TGTGCCATCAGTGATAAAGCGGGCAGCACAGATACGCAGTATTTT	CAISDKAGSTDTQYF
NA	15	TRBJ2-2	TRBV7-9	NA	TGTGCCAGCAGCTTAGTTCGCGGGAACACCGGGGAGCTGTTTTTT	CASSLVRGNTGELFF
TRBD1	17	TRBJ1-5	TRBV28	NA	TGTGCCAGCAGGGTCCCCCAGGGGGTAGGTGGCAATCAGCCCCAGCATTTT	CASRVPQGVGGNQPQHF
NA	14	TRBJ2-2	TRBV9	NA	TGTGCCAGCAGCGTAGACAGTAACACCGGGGAGCTGTTTTTT	CASSVDSNTGELFF
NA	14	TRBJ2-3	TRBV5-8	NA	TGTGCCAGCAGCGGGAGAGGGAGCACAGATACGCAGTATTTT	CASSGRGSTDTQYF
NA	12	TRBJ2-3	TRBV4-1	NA	TGCGCCAGCAGCCGTGCGTCAGATACGCAGTATTTT	CASSRASDTQYF
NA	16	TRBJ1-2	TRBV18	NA	TGTGCCAGCACTCCCTTCCAGGGGCAGGGTGATTATGGCTACACCTTC	CASTPFQGQGDYGYTF
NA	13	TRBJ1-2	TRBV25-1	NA	TGTGCCAGCATGGAAGGGAGGGGACCTGGCTACACCTTC	CASMEGRGPGYTF
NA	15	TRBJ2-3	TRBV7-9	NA	TGTGCCAGCAGCCCAGGTGGGGGGGCGCCAGATACGCAGTATTTT	CASSPGGGAPDTQYF
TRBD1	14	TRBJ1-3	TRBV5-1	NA	TGCGCCAGCAGCTTGGGGGACAGAGGAAACACCATATATTTT	CASSLGDRGNTIYF
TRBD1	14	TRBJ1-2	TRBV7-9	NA	TGTGCCAGCAGCCCCCCAGGGGGTTGGGAGGGCTACACCTTC	CASSPPGGWEGYTF
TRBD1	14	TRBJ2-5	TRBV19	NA	TGTGCCAGTAGTCTGGGACAGGGTATCGAGACCCAGTACTTC	CASSLGQGIETQYF
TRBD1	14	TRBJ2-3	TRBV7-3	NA	TGTGCCAGCAGCTTATTTGACAGGGTAGGGACGCAGTATTTT	CASSLFDRVGTQYF